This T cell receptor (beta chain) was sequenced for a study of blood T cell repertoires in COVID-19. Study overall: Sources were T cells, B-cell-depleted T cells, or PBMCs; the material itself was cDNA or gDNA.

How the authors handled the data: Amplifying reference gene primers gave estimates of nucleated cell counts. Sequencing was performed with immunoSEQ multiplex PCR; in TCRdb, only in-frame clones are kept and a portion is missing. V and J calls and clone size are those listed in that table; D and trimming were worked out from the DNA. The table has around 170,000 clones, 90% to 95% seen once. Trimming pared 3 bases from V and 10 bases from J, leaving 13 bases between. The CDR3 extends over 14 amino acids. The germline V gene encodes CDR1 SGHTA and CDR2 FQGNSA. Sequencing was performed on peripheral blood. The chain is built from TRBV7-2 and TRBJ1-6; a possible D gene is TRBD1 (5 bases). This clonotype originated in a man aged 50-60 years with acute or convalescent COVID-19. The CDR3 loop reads CASSLRRGDSPLHF. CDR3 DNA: TGTGCCAGCAGCTTGAGAAGGGGTGACTCACCCCTCCACTTT.